This passage covers 24 T cell receptor beta chains from one sample sequenced in a study of blood T cell repertoires in COVID-19. Profiling relied on immunoSEQ multiplex PCR, and the TCRdb table lists in-frame clones only, not all of them. This table holds 34,000 or so clones, about nine tenths found once. Material for sequencing was peripheral blood. These receptors were taken from a man between 50 and 59 years old with active or convalescent COVID-19.

The chain employs TRBV5-6 and TRBJ1-2; TRBD1 aligns across 9 bases. The CDR3 is 14 amino acids. The germline CDR1 and CDR2 sequences are SGHDT and YYEEEE. With 3 bases clipped from V and 6 bases from J, the junction kept 6 bases outside the gene matches. CDR3 sequence reads: CASSSDRGSDGYTF. The DNA for the CDR3 is TGTGCCAGCAGCTCGGACAGGGGATCTGATGGCTACACCTTC.

The rearrangement uses TRBV10-3 and TRBJ2-5, with 9 nucleotides matching TRBD2. The CDR3 length is 17 residues. Germline V lookup: CDR1 ENHRY, CDR2 SYGVKD. Trimming at V came to 3 bases and at J to 1 base, leaving 9 bases not matched to a gene. The CDR3 DNA reads as TGTGCCATCAGTGACAGCGGCGGGAGGGCCCCCCAAGAGACCCAGTACTTC. It translates to CAISDSGGRAPQETQYF.

This chain joins TRBV24-1 and TRBJ2-5; 9 bases are shared with TRBD1. The germline V gene encodes CDR1 KGHDR and CDR2 SFDVKD. This CDR3 has 13 residues. Trimming cost V 7 bases and J 3 bases; bases outside gene matches: 2. The CDR3 is CATRRTGEETQYF. The DNA of the CDR3 is TGTGCCACCAGACGGACAGGGGAAGAGACCCAGTACTTC.

This rearrangement joins TRBV5-6 to TRBJ2-7; D is possibly TRBD2 (5 bases). V dropped 5 bases and J dropped 0 bases, with 18 bases sitting between them. The CDR3 consists of 16 residues. The germline gives CDR1 SGHDT, CDR2 YYEEEE. The CDR3, as DNA: TGTGCCAGCAGTCTGCTAAGAGGGTTCAGCTCCTACGAGCAGTACTTC. Its protein product is CASSLLRGFSSYEQYF.

The chain is built from TRBV6-5 and TRBJ1-2; 8 positions match TRBD1. V shed 6 bases and J 4 bases; nucleotides not matched to a gene: 10. CDR1 and CDR2 from the germline V gene are MNHEY and SVGAGI. This CDR3 is built from 15 residues. The CDR3 here is CASRTPGGQGYGYTF. The CDR3 DNA reads TGTGCCAGCAGAACCCCAGGGGGCCAGGGCTATGGCTACACCTTC.

The rearrangement links TRBV9 to TRBJ2-5; 12 nucleotides line up with TRBD2. V lost 4 bases to trimming and J lost 1 base; unmatched junction nucleotides: 5. Germline CDR1 is SGDLS and CDR2 is YYNGEE. The CDR3 loop spans 16 amino acids. CDR3 DNA sequence: TGTGCCAGCAGCTCCGGACTAGCGGGATCCCAAGAGACCCAGTACTTC. Amino acids: CASSSGLAGSQETQYF.

DNA of the CDR3: TGTGCCAGCTCACCAACCCGGACAGTTGGCTACACCTTC. This sequence encodes CASSPTRTVGYTF. This chain uses TRBV18 with TRBJ1-2; TRBD1 is a possible D gene (6 bases). This CDR3 is built from 13 residues. Per the germline V gene, CDR1 is KGHSH and CDR2 is LQKENI. Trimming took 2 bases from V and 7 from J, leaving 11 bases between them.

The rearrangement uses TRBV6-5 and TRBJ1-3; D is unclear. V lost 6 bases and J 0 bases, leaving 6 bases between the germline ends. Germline V gives CDR1 MNHEY, CDR2 SVGAGI. The CDR3 has 13 residues. CDR3 amino acids: CASRATSGNTIYF. CDR3 DNA: TGTGCCAGCAGAGCGACCTCTGGAAACACCATATATTTT.

V and J are TRBV9 and TRBJ2-2; unclear D gene. This CDR3 spans 15 amino acids. Germline V lookup: CDR1 SGDLS, CDR2 YYNGEE. The V gene lost 4 bases and the J gene lost 3 bases, with 13 bases spanning the gap. The CDR3 sequence is CASSRRVMDTGELFF. Here the CDR3 DNA reads TGTGCCAGCAGCCGCCGGGTAATGGACACCGGGGAGCTGTTTTTT.

V usage is TRBV5-1 and J usage is TRBJ2-1; 12 positions match TRBD2. In germline, CDR1 is SGHRS, CDR2 YFSETQ. The CDR3 runs to 16 residues. With 4 bases clipped from V and 9 bases from J, the junction kept 11 bases outside the gene matches. CDR3 amino acids: CASSPETSGRFSEQFF. The CDR3 bases are TGCGCCAGCAGCCCCGAGACTAGCGGGAGATTTAGTGAGCAGTTCTTC. The entire variable domain, with the rest obtained from reference TRBV5-1 and TRBJ2-1, is as follows: KAGVTQTPRYLIKTRGQQVTLSCSPISGHRSVSWYQQTPGQGLQFLFEYFSETQRNKGNFPGRFSGRQFSNSRSEMNVSTLELGDSALYLCASSPETSGRFSEQFFGPGTRLTVL.

The chain recombines TRBV6-2 or TRBV6-3 with TRBJ1-1; 7 bases fit TRBD1. Germline CDR1 and CDR2: MNHEY and SVGEGT. This CDR3 is 18 amino acids long. The trim removed 4 bases at V and 3 bases at J, leaving 17 bases unmatched. The DNA of the CDR3 is TGTGCCAGCAGTTCGATTTTCCAGGGGGACGGCGGGGACACTGAAGCTTTCTTT. This codes for CASSSIFQGDGGDTEAFF.

This chain joins TRBV10-3 and TRBJ1-1, with D hard to call. Looked up from germline, CDR1 is ENHRY and CDR2 is SYGVKD. The CDR3 is 15 amino acids. Trimming removed 2 bases from V and 0 bases from J, with 10 bases in between. CDR3 nucleotides: TGTGCCATCAGTGAGCCCGGACTCCTGAACACTGAAGCTTTCTTT. Amino acid sequence: CAISEPGLLNTEAFF.

This sequence joins TRBV14 and TRBJ2-7, with 9 bases identical to TRBD1. The V gene's germline CDR1 is SGHDN and CDR2 FVKESK. CDR3 length: 16 residues. V shed 0 bases, J shed 4 bases, and the junction held 7 bases outside the gene matches. Here the CDR3 DNA reads TGTGCCAGCAGCCAAGATATAGGACAGGGGAGGTACGAGCAGTACTTC. This translates into CASSQDIGQGRYEQYF.

The rearrangement joins TRBV19 to TRBJ2-1; possible D gene TRBD1, 7 bases. The germline V gene encodes CDR1 LNHDA and CDR2 SQIVND (reference sequence). V lost 1 base, J lost 3 bases, and 10 bases lay in between. This CDR3 spans 15 amino acids. The CDR3 coding sequence is TGTGCCAGTAGTATAGGCGGGACAGTCTACAATGAGCAGTTCTTC. It translates to CASSIGGTVYNEQFF.

The gene calls are TRBV7-9 and TRBJ2-5, with 8 bases lining up with TRBD1. The germline V gene has CDR1 SEHNR and CDR2 FQNEAQ (reference sequence). After removal of 1 base from V and 4 bases from J, the junction contained 5 bases not matched to a gene. The CDR3 spans 15 residues. CDR3 in DNA: TGTGCCAGCAGCTTAGTCTGGACAGGGTCAGAGACCCAGTACTTC. Amino acids: CASSLVWTGSETQYF.

The table lists this clone with a count of one. The chain uses TRBV19 and TRBJ2-1; 14 bases fit TRBD2. The CDR3 runs 15 residues. V dropped 5 bases and J dropped 10; count of bases not matched to a gene: 7. Germline assignment: CDR1 LNHDA and CDR2 SQIVND (reference sequence). The CDR3 spells CASSYGLAGGEEQFF. As DNA, the CDR3 is TGTGCCAGTAGTTACGGACTAGCGGGAGGAGAAGAGCAGTTCTTC.

The chain is built from TRBV5-6 and TRBJ2-1; a possible D gene is TRBD2 (6 bases). Germline V gene sequence: CDR1 SGHDT, CDR2 YYEEEE. This CDR3 comprises 15 residues. The V gene lost 3 bases and the J gene lost 0 bases, with 10 bases spanning the gap. In nucleotides, the CDR3 is TGTGCCAGCAGCTGGAGGGTCAGCTCCTACAATGAGCAGTTCTTC. This codes for CASSWRVSSYNEQFF.

This chain links TRBV9 with TRBJ2-1; TRBD2 is a possible D gene (6 bases). CDR3 size: 13 residues. V lost 0 bases and J lost 7, with 8 bases in between. Germline CDR1 SGDLS, CDR2 YYNGEE. CDR3 bases: TGTGCCAGCAGCGTAGTCGCGGGGAATGAGCAGTTCTTC. As protein: CASSVVAGNEQFF.

The chain joins TRBV6-2 or TRBV6-3 to TRBJ2-1, with 11 bases that match TRBD2. The CDR3 length is 16 residues. Per germline, CDR1 MNHEY and CDR2 SVGEGT. J lost 6 bases, V lost 2 bases, and 6 bases had no gene match. The CDR3 spells CASSYLSGRVPNEQFF. The DNA of the CDR3 is TGTGCCAGCAGTTACCTTAGCGGGAGGGTTCCCAATGAGCAGTTCTTC.

The chain recombines TRBV18 with TRBJ2-7, with 8 bases lining up with TRBD1. This CDR3 is built from 14 residues. Germline V gives CDR1 KGHSH, CDR2 LQKENI. Unmatched junction bases numbered 5, after V lost 6 bases and J lost 1 base. The CDR3 region has the DNA TGTGCCAGCTCTCCCGGGACAGGATCCTACGAGCAGTACTTC. Translating gives CASSPGTGSYEQYF.

The chain is built from TRBV15 and TRBJ1-2; D is uncertain. This CDR3 is 13 amino acids long. Germline V lookup: CDR1 LNHNV, CDR2 YYDKDF (reference sequence). Trimming pared 3 bases from V and 2 bases from J, leaving 7 bases between. The CDR3 region is CATSRGVNYGYTF. DNA for the CDR3: TGTGCCACCAGCAGGGGAGTCAACTATGGCTACACCTTC. The whole variable domain, remainder taken from reference TRBV15 and TRBJ1-2, is DAMVIQNPRYQVTQFGKPVTLSCSQTLNHNVMYWYQQKSSQAPKLLFHYYDKDFNNEADTPDNFQSRRPNTSFCFLDIRSPGLGDTAMYLCATSRGVNYGYTFGSGTRLTVV.

The J gene is TRBJ2-2, the V gene TRBV7-8, with D uncertain. Trimming took 1 base from V and 1 from J, leaving 4 bases between them. Germline V gene sequence: CDR1 SGHVS, CDR2 FQNEAQ. The CDR3 sequence is 14 residues long. CDR3 DNA sequence: TGTGCCAGCAGCTTAGGTCGGAACACCGGGGAGCTGTTTTTT. It encodes CASSLGRNTGELFF.

The gene calls are TRBV5-1 and TRBJ2-1; 9 nucleotides line up with TRBD2. This CDR3 comprises 17 residues. V was pared by 3 bases and J by 11 bases, with 18 bases of the junction left unmatched. Germline assignment: CDR1 SGHRS and CDR2 YFSETQ. The CDR3 sequence is CASSSGPAGGPIVKQFF. The CDR3 coding sequence is TGCGCCAGCAGCTCAGGCCCCGCGGGAGGGCCTATTGTTAAGCAGTTCTTC.

The chain recombines TRBV5-1 with TRBJ2-1, with 10 positions matching TRBD2. The ends lost 0 bases at V and 4 bases at J; junction bases unmatched: 10. This CDR3 has 18 amino acids. Germline V CDR1 and CDR2: SGHRS, YFSETQ. CDR3 amino acids: CASSLVVSLAGVYNEQFF. CDR3 sequence (DNA): TGCGCCAGCAGCTTGGTGGTTAGTCTAGCGGGAGTGTACAATGAGCAGTTCTTC.